The present TCR beta chain was sequenced within a study of shared clonotypes between healthy human individuals. The assay was immunoSEQ multiplex PCR, and TCRdb's table has in-frame clones only and misses some. The sample consists of some 2,100,000 clones, about 93% of them appearing once. In its sample, this clone was seen once. What it recognizes is unknown. CD45RO-negative cells were positively selected for CCR7, leaving out terminally differentiated effector memory CD45RA+ cells. General study results and limits: Between a few donors, naive CD4 clonotypes were shared at a level of about 5.3%. Having only a few donors restricted how much genetic and exposure-history diversity was captured.

This CDR3 region has 15 residues. From germline, CDR1 is SEHNR and CDR2 FQNEAQ (reference sequence). Unmatched junction bases numbered 2, after V lost 1 base and J lost 9 bases. What was sequenced was naive CD8+ T cells from PBMCs. The clonotype was recovered from a young man in good health. Some clones in this sample may be carry-over from other donors' samples. The chain recombines TRBV7-9 with TRBJ2-1; the match to TRBD2 covers 14 bases. CDR3 sequence: CASSLVTSGRAEQFF. In DNA, the CDR3 is TGTGCCAGCAGCTTAGTGACTAGCGGGAGGGCTGAGCAGTTCTTC.